This is a list of T cell receptor beta chains from one sample in a study of blood T cell repertoires in COVID-19. The method was immunoSEQ multiplex PCR; TCRdb's version includes in-frame clones alone and lacks a portion of them. The data show just over 650,000 clones, just under 90% seen once. Sequenced: peripheral blood. The receptors shown here come from a woman younger than 30 with acute or convalescent COVID-19. Each CDR3 is given with its conserved first and last residue. Fields, in order: J gene, V gene, clone size, D gene, CDR3 protein, CDR3 DNA. The D gene is left open where the match is weak. Clone size is stated in some rows and not others, as once, few, many or a class when expanded.

TRBJ1-1	TRBV5-1	.	TRBD1	CASSFLQGGLNTEAFF	TGCGCCAGCAGCTTCTTACAGGGGGGCTTGAACACTGAAGCTTTCTTT
TRBJ2-1	TRBV6-2/TRBV6-3	.	.	CASSYRGFEQFF	TGTGCCAGCAGTTACCGGGGTTTTGAGCAGTTCTTC
TRBJ1-1	TRBV10-3	few	TRBD1	CAISDHRGNTEAFF	TGTGCCATCAGTGATCACAGGGGAAACACTGAAGCTTTCTTT
TRBJ2-1	TRBV2	.	TRBD1	CASFGQGVSNEQFF	TGTGCCAGCTTCGGACAGGGCGTGTCAAATGAGCAGTTCTTC
TRBJ1-6	TRBV29-1	.	TRBD1	CSVRTGDRASLHF	TGCAGCGTGAGGACAGGGGACAGGGCATCTCTCCACTTT
TRBJ2-6	TRBV7-9	.	.	CASSLPRSGANVLTF	TGTGCCAGCAGCTTACCGAGGTCTGGGGCCAACGTCCTGACTTTC
TRBJ2-2	TRBV5-1	once	.	CASSRGSWVYTGELFF	TGCGCCAGCAGCCGGGGGAGTTGGGTTTACACCGGGGAGCTGTTTTTT
TRBJ1-1	TRBV4-3	once	.	CASSQGDSSQAFF	TGCGCCAGCAGCCAAGGAGACAGTTCTCAAGCTTTCTTT
TRBJ1-4	TRBV19	.	.	CASSTTGEKLFF	TGTGCCAGTAGTACAACAGGGGAAAAACTGTTTTTT
TRBJ1-1	TRBV10-2	few	.	CASRGGGEAFF	TGCGCCAGCCGGGGGGGTGGTGAAGCTTTCTTT
TRBJ1-1	TRBV29-1	.	.	CSAYANTEAFF	TGCAGTGCCTACGCGAACACTGAAGCTTTCTTT
TRBJ2-6	TRBV11-2	.	.	CASSFNRGGAGANVLTF	TGTGCCAGCAGCTTTAACAGGGGAGGTGCTGGGGCCAACGTCCTGACTTTC
TRBJ1-2	TRBV18	.	TRBD1	CASSPGTGGFGYTF	TGTGCCAGCTCACCAGGGACAGGGGGGTTTGGCTACACCTTC
TRBJ1-1	TRBV9	once	.	CASSAGPGVGTEAFF	TGTGCCAGCAGCGCGGGCCCCGGGGTTGGCACTGAAGCTTTCTTT
TRBJ2-1	TRBV7-6	.	.	CASSRASEFEQFF	TGTGCCAGCAGTCGGGCTAGCGAGTTTGAGCAGTTCTTC
TRBJ2-2	TRBV4-1	.	TRBD1	CASSPREQGSVGSGELFF	TGCGCCAGCTCCCCCCGGGAACAGGGGTCTGTTGGGTCCGGGGAGCTGTTTTTT
TRBJ2-1	TRBV6-5	.	TRBD2	CASLSGGVVEQFF	TGTGCCAGCCTTAGCGGGGGAGTGGTTGAGCAGTTCTTC
TRBJ1-5	TRBV4-1	.	.	CASSQTYREGQPQHF	TGCGCCAGCAGCCAGACATACAGGGAAGGTCAGCCCCAGCATTTT
TRBJ2-7	TRBV6-5	.	.	CASSYWQGSYEQYF	TGTGCCAGCAGTTATTGGCAGGGCTCGTACGAGCAGTACTTC
TRBJ2-7	TRBV6-1	.	TRBD2	CASSESGGGSYEQYF	TGTGCCAGCAGTGAATCGGGGGGAGGAAGCTACGAGCAGTACTTC
TRBJ1-5	TRBV7-9	.	.	CASTTTTALRDQPQHF	TGTGCCAGCACCACCACTACAGCCCTGCGGGATCAGCCCCAGCATTTT
TRBJ2-1	TRBV24-1	.	.	CATSDRLPGSSYNEQFF	TGTGCCACCAGTGATCGCCTCCCAGGAAGCTCCTACAATGAGCAGTTCTTC
TRBJ1-4	TRBV5-1	.	.	CASSANLQGRNEKLFF	TGCGCCAGCAGCGCCAACTTACAGGGTCGTAATGAAAAACTGTTTTTT
TRBJ2-7	TRBV6-2/TRBV6-3	once	.	CASSYGTQGLLYF	TGTGCCAGCAGTTACGGGACGCAGGGGTTGCTGTACTTC
TRBJ1-1	TRBV19	.	.	CASSLTDRGTEAFF	TGTGCCAGTAGCCTGACGGACAGAGGCACTGAAGCTTTCTTT
TRBJ1-1	TRBV5-1	few	.	CASSLDLSTEAFF	TGCGCCAGCAGCTTGGATCTTAGCACTGAAGCTTTCTTT
TRBJ1-2	TRBV15	.	.	CATSRDPGDNYGYTF	TGTGCCACCAGCAGAGACCCAGGGGACAACTATGGCTACACCTTC
TRBJ1-2	TRBV7-9	once	.	CASSSSGAQGDGYTF	TGTGCCAGCAGCTCCAGTGGCGCCCAGGGTGATGGCTACACCTTC
TRBJ1-2	TRBV15	.	.	CATSRDLPGDIPRGYTF	TGTGCCACCAGCAGAGATCTCCCAGGGGATATCCCTCGGGGCTACACCTTC
TRBJ1-2	TRBV11-2	.	TRBD1	CASSADRGRVEGYTF	TGTGCCAGCAGCGCCGACAGGGGGCGGGTCGAAGGCTACACCTTC
TRBJ1-3	TRBV5-6	.	.	CASSSPGFHSGNTIYF	TGTGCCAGCAGCTCGCCAGGCTTTCACTCTGGAAACACCATATATTTT
TRBJ1-2	TRBV5-1	.	TRBD1	CASSPTQGAQGYTF	TGCGCCAGCAGCCCAACACAGGGGGCGCAGGGCTACACCTTC
TRBJ1-1	TRBV2	.	.	CASLTGSNVAFF	TGTGCCAGCTTAACAGGGTCGAACGTAGCTTTCTTT
TRBJ1-1	TRBV28	.	.	CASSYPGRPAFF	TGTGCCAGCAGTTACCCCGGCAGGCCAGCTTTCTTT
TRBJ1-6	TRBV5-3	.	.	CALLGGGGLDSPLHF	TGTGCCCTACTCGGAGGGGGAGGGTTGGACTCACCCCTCCACTTT
TRBJ1-5	TRBV7-6	.	.	CASSFTNRVGEPQHF	TGTGCCAGCAGCTTTACGAACAGGGTGGGTGAGCCCCAGCATTTT
TRBJ2-2	TRBV2	.	TRBD1	CASNPDRGQVGELFF	TGTGCCAGCAACCCGGACAGGGGGCAGGTCGGGGAGCTGTTTTTT
TRBJ1-1	TRBV3-1/TRBV3-2	.	.	CASSLYDRSTEAFF	TGTGCCAGCAGCCTCTACGACAGAAGCACTGAAGCTTTCTTT
TRBJ2-5	TRBV6-2/TRBV6-3	.	TRBD2	CASSYSGTRRGETQYF	TGTGCCAGCAGTTACTCCGGGACTAGGCGGGGAGAGACCCAGTACTTC
TRBJ2-7	TRBV12-3/TRBV12-4	once	.	CASSLVYGAF	TGTGCCAGCAGTTTAGTTTACGGAGCATTC
TRBJ2-6	TRBV7-2	.	TRBD1	CASSWTGSGANVLTF	TGTGCCAGCAGCTGGACAGGTTCTGGGGCCAACGTCCTGACTTTC
TRBJ2-2	TRBV6-1	.	.	CASSEKEEGPGELFF	TGTGCCAGCAGTGAAAAAGAGGAGGGCCCCGGGGAGCTGTTTTTT
TRBJ1-1	TRBV7-2	.	.	CASSLAGGETEAFF	TGTGCCAGCAGCTTAGCCGGGGGAGAGACTGAAGCTTTCTTT
TRBJ1-3	TRBV30	.	.	CAWSSPTESGNTIYF	TGTGCCTGGAGTTCTCCGACAGAGTCTGGAAACACCATATATTTT
TRBJ2-1	TRBV30	.	.	CAWSTGTYNEQFF	TGTGCCTGGAGTACGGGTACCTACAATGAGCAGTTCTTC
TRBJ1-1	TRBV2	.	.	CASSLSRTRMNTEAFF	TGTGCCAGCAGCCTTTCTCGGACAAGAATGAACACTGAAGCTTTCTTT
TRBJ1-5	TRBV19	.	TRBD1	CASRAGQVGQPQHF	TGTGCCAGTAGGGCGGGACAGGTGGGTCAGCCCCAGCATTTT
TRBJ2-2	TRBV3-1/TRBV3-2	.	.	CASSLGAGELFF	TGTGCCAGCAGCCTCGGGGCCGGGGAGCTGTTTTTT
TRBJ2-1	TRBV12-3/TRBV12-4	.	.	CASRTRREQFF	TGTGCCAGCAGGACTAGACGGGAGCAGTTCTTC
TRBJ2-3	TRBV7-3	once	TRBD1	CASSLTLVQGSFVRTDTQYF	TGTGCCAGCAGCTTAACTCTAGTACAGGGGAGTTTTGTGAGGACAGATACGCAGTATTTT